This T cell receptor (beta chain) was profiled in a study of T cell responses to AZD1222 COVID-19 vaccine. Whole-study results and caveats: Samples come after the peak T cell response, not at day 14.

The method was immunoSEQ multiplex PCR; TCRdb's version includes in-frame clones alone and lacks a portion of them. The data hold approximately 80,000 clones, with 80% to 90% observed a single time. In the case of this clone: Its antigen remains unknown.

Germline-derived CDR1 and CDR2 are SGHKS and YYEKEE (reference sequence). Trimming left V 5 bases short and J 3 bases short, with 17 bases between. This CDR3 contains 15 residues. The chain has TRBV5-5 and TRBJ1-1; D may be TRBD1 (5 bases). The sample here was peripheral blood, taken on day 0 of AZD1222 vaccination. The source of this sequence is an adult in good health. In nucleotides, the CDR3 is TGTGCCAGCAGTACTGGGGGGTTACGCTACACTGAAGCTTTCTTT. Its protein product is CASSTGGLRYTEAFF.